This entry concerns a single TCR beta chain. The antigen is not known. The entry originates in a study of post-analysis software for immune sequencing data. The overall study: Relapsing-remitting, secondary progressive and progressive-relapsing multiple sclerosis were all included among the disease courses.

The study, taken as a whole, reports: Patients showed TRBV5-6, TRBV5-1 and TRBV20-1 among about five TRBV segments more frequent than in controls. Normalized Chao1 diversity was significantly lower in multiple sclerosis patients than in controls.

The CDR3 has 16 amino acids. Germline V CDR1 and CDR2: SGHAT, FQNNGV. Unmatched junction bases numbered 9, after V lost 5 bases and J lost 2 bases. cDNA libraries for TCR beta contained unique molecular identifiers. TCRdb fed the PCR reads into MiXCR, producing one record per CDR3 protein. The table has about 500,000 distinct CDR3 sequences, under 55% seen once. This chain uses TRBV11-2 with TRBJ2-1; 7 bases map to TRBD2. Sequencing was carried out using blood. The clonotype originates from a girl under 18 with multiple sclerosis. The DNA of the CDR3 is TGTGCCAGCAGCCAACTCAGCAGCGGGACCTACAATGAGCAGTTCTTC. This gives the protein CASSQLSSGTYNEQFF.